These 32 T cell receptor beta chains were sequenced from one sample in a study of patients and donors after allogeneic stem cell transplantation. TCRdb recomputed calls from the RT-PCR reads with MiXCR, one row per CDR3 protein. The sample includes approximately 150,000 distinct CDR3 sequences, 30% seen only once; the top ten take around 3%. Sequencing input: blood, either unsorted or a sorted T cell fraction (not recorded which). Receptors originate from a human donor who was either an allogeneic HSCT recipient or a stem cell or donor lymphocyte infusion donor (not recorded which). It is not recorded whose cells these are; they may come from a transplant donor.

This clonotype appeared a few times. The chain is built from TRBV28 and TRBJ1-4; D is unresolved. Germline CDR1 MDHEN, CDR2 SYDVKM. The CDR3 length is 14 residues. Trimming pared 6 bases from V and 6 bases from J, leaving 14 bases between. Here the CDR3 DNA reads TGTGCCAGCAGCCCCGGGTCCTGGGATGAAAAACTGTTTTTT. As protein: CASSPGSWDEKLFF.

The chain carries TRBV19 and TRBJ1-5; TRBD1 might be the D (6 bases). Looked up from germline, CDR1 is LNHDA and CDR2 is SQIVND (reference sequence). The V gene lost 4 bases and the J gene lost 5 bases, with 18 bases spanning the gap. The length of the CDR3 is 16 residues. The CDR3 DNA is TGTGCCAGTAGTACCCTCACCAGGGGACGGTATCAGCCCCAGCATTTT. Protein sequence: CASSTLTRGRYQPQHF.

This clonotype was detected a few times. The CDR3 sequence: CAIKARETGELFF. Written as DNA, the CDR3 is TGTGCCATCAAGGCCAGGGAGACCGGGGAGCTGTTTTTT. This chain joins TRBV10-3 and TRBJ2-2; D could derive from TRBD1 or TRBD2 (5 bases each). The germline V and J ends were trimmed by 7 bases and 5 bases, with 11 bases remaining between them. Per the germline V gene, CDR1 is ENHRY and CDR2 is SYGVKD. CDR3 length equals 13 residues.

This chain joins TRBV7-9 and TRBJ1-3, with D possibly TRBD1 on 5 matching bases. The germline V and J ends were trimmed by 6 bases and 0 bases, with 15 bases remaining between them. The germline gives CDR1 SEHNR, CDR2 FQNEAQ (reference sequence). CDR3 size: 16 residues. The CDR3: CASSPNRGSSGNTIYF. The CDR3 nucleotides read TGTGCCAGCAGTCCAAATAGGGGTTCCTCTGGAAACACCATATATTTT.

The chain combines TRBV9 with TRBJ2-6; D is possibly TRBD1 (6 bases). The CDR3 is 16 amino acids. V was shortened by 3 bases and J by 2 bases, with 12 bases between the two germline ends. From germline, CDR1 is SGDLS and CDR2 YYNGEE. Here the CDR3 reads CASSARGGPGANVLTF. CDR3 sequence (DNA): TGTGCCAGCAGCGCCAGGGGTGGACCTGGGGCCAACGTCCTGACTTTC. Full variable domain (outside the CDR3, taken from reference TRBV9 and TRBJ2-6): DSGVTQTPKHLITATGQRVTLRCSPRSGDLSVYWYQQSLDQGLQFLIQYYNGEERAKGNILERFSAQQFPDLHSELNLSSLELGDSALYFCASSARGGPGANVLTFGAGSRLTVL.

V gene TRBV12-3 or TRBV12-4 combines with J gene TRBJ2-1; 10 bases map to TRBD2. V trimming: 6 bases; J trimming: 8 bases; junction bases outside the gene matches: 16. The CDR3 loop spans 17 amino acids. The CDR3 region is CASSPGPASGSWYEQFF. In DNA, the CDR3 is TGTGCCAGCAGCCCCGGGCCCGCTAGCGGGAGTTGGTATGAGCAGTTCTTC.

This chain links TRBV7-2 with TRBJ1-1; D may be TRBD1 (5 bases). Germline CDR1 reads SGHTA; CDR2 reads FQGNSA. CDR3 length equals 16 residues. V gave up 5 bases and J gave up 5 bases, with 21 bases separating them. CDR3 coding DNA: TGTGCCAGCAGCCCCGAAGAGGTGGGGGTTTGGACTGAAGCTTTCTTT. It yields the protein CASSPEEVGVWTEAFF.

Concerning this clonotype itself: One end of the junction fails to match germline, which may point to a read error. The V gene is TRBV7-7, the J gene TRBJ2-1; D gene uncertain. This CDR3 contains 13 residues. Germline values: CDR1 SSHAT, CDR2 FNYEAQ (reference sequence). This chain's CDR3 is CASSHPGLNEQFF. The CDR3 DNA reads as TGTGCTAGCAGCCACCCTGGTTTGAATGAGCAGTTCTTC.

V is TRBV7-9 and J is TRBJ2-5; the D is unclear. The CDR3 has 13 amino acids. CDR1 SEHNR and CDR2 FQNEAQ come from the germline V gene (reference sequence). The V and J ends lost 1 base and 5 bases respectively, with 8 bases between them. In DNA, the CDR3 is TGTGCCAGCAGCTTAGAGGTAGTGGAGACCCAGTACTTC. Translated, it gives CASSLEVVETQYF. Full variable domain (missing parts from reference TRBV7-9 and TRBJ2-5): DTGVSQNPRHKITKRGQNVTFRCDPISEHNRLYWYRQTLGQGPEFLTYFQNEAQLEKSRLLSDRFSAERPKGSFSTLEIQRTEQGDSAMYLCASSLEVVETQYFGPGTRLLVL.

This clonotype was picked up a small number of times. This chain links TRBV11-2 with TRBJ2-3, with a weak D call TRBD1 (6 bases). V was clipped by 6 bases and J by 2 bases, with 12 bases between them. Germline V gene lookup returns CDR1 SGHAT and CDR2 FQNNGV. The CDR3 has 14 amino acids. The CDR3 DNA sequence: TGTGCCAGCAGTTGGGACACCTACACAGATACGCAGTATTTT. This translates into CASSWDTYTDTQYF.

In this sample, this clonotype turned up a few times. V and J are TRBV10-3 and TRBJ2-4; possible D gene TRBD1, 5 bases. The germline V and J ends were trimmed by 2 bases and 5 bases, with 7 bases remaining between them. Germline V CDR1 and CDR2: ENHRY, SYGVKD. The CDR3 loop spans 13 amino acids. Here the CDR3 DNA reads TGTGCCATCAGTGAGCTCAGGGAAAACATTCAGTACTTC. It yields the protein CAISELRENIQYF.

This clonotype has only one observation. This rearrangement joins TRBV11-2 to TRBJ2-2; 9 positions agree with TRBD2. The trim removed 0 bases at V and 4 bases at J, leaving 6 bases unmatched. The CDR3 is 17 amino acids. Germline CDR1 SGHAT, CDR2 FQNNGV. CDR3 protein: CASSLEGVAGVTGELFF. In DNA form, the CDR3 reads TGTGCCAGCAGCTTAGAGGGGGTAGCGGGAGTCACCGGGGAGCTGTTTTTT.

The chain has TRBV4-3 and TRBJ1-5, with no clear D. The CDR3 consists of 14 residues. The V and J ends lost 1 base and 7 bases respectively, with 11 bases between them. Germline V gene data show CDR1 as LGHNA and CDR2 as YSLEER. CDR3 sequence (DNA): TGCGCCAGCAGCCAAGGATTTTCCGACCAGCCCCAGCATTTT. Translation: CASSQGFSDQPQHF.

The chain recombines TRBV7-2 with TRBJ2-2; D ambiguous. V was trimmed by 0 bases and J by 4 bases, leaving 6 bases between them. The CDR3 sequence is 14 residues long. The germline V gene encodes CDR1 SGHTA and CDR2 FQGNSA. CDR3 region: CASSLASRTGELFF. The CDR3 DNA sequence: TGTGCCAGCAGCTTAGCTAGCCGCACCGGGGAGCTGTTTTTT.

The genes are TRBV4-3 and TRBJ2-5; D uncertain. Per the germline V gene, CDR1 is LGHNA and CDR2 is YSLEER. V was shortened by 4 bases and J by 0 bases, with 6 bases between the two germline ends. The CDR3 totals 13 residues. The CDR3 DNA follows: TGCGCCAGCAGCCTCCACTACCAAGAGACCCAGTACTTC. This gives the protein CASSLHYQETQYF.

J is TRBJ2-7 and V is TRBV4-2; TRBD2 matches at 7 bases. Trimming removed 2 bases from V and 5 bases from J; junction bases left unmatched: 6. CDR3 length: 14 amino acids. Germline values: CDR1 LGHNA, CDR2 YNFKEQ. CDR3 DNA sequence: TGTGCCAGCAGCCAACCCGGGAGGATGGACGAGCAGTACTTC. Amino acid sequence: CASSQPGRMDEQYF.

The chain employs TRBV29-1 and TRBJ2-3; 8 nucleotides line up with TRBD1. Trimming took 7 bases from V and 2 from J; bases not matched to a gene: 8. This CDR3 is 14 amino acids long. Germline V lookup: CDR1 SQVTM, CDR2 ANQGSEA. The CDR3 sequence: CSAGGVGTTDTQYF. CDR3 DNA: TGCAGCGCAGGGGGCGTGGGGACCACAGATACGCAGTATTTT.

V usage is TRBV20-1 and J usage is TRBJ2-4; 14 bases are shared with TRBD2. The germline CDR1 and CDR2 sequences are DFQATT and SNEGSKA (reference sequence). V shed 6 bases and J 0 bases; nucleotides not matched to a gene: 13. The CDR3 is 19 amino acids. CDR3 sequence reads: CSAPNPTSGRALAKNIQYF. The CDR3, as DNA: TGCAGTGCGCCCAACCCGACTAGCGGGAGGGCCCTAGCCAAAAACATTCAGTACTTC.

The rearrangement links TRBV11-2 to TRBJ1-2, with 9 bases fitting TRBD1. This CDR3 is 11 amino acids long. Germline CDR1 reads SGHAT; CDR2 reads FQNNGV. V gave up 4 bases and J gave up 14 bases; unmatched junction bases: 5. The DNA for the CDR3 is TGTGCCAGCAGCTCTGGGACAGGGACGACCTTC. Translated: CASSSGTGTTF. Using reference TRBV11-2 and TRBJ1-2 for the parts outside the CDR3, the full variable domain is EAGVAQSPRYKIIEKRQSVAFWCNPISGHATLYWYQQILGQGPKLLIQFQNNGVVDDSQLPKDRFSAERLKGVDSTLKIQPAKLEDSAVYLCASSSGTGTTFGSGTRLTVV.

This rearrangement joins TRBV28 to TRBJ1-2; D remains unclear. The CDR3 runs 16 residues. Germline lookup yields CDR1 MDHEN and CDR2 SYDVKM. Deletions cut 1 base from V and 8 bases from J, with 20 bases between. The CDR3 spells CASSLLAGGPSRGYTF. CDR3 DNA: TGTGCCAGCAGTTTATTGGCAGGAGGACCCTCTAGGGGCTACACCTTC.

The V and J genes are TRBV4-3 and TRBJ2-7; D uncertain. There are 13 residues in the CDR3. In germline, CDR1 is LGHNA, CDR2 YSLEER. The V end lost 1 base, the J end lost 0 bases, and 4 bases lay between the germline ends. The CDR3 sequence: CASSQASSYEQYF. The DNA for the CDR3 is TGCGCCAGCAGCCAAGCCTCCTCCTACGAGCAGTACTTC.

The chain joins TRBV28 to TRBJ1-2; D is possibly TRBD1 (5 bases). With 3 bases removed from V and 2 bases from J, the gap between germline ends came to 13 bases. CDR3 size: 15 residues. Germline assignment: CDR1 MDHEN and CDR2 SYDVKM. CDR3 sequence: CASSFSRGPNYGYTF. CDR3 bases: TGTGCCAGCAGTTTTTCGAGGGGCCCCAACTATGGCTACACCTTC.

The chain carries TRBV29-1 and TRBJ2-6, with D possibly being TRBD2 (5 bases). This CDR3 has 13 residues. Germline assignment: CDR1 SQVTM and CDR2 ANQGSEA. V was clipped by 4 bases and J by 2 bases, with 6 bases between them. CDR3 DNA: TGCAGCGTTGTGAGGGCTGGGGCCAACGTCCTGACTTTC. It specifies CSVVRAGANVLTF.

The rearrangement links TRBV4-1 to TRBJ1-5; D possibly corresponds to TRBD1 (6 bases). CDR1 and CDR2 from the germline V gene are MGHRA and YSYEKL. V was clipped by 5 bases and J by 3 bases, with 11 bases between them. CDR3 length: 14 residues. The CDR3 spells CASSITGINQPQHF. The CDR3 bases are TGCGCCAGCAGCATCACAGGGATCAATCAGCCCCAGCATTTT.

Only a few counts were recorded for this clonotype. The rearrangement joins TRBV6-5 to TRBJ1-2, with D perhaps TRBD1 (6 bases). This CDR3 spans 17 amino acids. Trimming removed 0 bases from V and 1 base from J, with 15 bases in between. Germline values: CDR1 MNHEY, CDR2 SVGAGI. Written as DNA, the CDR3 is TGTGCCAGCAGTTACTCGGGGCGGGGGGCGGTTAACTATGGCTACACCTTC. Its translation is CASSYSGRGAVNYGYTF.

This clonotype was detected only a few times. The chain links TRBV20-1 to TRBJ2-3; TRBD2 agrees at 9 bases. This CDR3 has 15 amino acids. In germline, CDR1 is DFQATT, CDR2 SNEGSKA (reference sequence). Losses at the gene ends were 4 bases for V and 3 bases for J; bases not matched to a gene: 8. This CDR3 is CSAILAGLVTDTQYF. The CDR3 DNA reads TGCAGTGCTATTCTAGCGGGACTAGTTACAGATACGCAGTATTTT.

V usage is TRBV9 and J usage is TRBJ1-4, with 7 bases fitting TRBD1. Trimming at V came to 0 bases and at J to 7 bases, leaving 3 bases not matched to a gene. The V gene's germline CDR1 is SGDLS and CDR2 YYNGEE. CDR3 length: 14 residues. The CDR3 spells CASSVAGGLEKLFF. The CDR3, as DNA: TGTGCCAGCAGCGTAGCAGGGGGGCTTGAAAAACTGTTTTTT.

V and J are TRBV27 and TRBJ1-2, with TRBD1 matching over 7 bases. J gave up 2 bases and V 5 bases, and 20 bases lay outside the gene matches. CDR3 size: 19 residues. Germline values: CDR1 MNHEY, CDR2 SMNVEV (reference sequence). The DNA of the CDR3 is TGTGCCAGCAGTCCCTGGCCCGTTCGACAGGGCATCGGGAACTATGGCTACACCTTC. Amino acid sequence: CASSPWPVRQGIGNYGYTF.

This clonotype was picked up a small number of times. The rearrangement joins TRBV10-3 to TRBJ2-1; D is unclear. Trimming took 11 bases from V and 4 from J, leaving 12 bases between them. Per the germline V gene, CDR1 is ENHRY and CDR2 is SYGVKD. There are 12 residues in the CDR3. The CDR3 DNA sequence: TGTGCCGCCGAAGACCTTTACAATGAGCAGTTCTTC. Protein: CAAEDLYNEQFF.

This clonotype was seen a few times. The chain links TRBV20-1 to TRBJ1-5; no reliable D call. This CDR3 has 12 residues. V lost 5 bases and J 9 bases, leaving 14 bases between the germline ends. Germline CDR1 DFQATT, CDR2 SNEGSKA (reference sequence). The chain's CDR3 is CSAETRSGPQHF. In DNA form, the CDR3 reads TGCAGTGCTGAGACACGTAGTGGGCCCCAGCATTTT.

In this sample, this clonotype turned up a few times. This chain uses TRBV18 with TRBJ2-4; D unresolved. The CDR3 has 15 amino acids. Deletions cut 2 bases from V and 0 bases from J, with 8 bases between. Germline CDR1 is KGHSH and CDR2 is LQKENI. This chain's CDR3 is CASSPGGSAKNIQYF. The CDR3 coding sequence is TGTGCCAGCTCACCAGGCGGTTCAGCCAAAAACATTCAGTACTTC.

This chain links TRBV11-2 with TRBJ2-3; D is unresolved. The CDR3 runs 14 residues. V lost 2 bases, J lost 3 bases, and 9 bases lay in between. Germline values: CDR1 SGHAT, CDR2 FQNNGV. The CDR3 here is CASSLLDPTDTQYF. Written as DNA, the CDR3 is TGTGCCAGCAGCTTATTAGATCCTACAGATACGCAGTATTTT.